Described below is a single T cell receptor (beta chain) sequence and its context. This sample is drawn from a study of Ad26.COV2.S vaccination and SARS-CoV-2 variants. Data came from immunoSEQ multiplex PCR; TCRdb stores just in-frame clones and leaves some out. The table lists about 420,000 clones, 88% of them singletons. The CDR3 has 15 amino acids. V trimming: 4 bases; J trimming: 4 bases; junction bases outside the gene matches: 10. Germline V gene sequence: CDR1 SGDLS, CDR2 YYNGEE. As to treatment: some 20 received Ad26.COV2.S at low or high dose, single or two shots; about 5 received placebo; per-sample allocation not given. Day 63 after the first vaccine or placebo injection was the time point for sampling.

The source is a person between 18 and 65 years old who received the Ad26.COV2.S COVID-19 vaccine or a placebo. This chain joins TRBV9 and TRBJ2-7; 8 bases are shared with TRBD2. The sample consisted of peripheral blood, taken in a trial of Ad26.COV2.S vaccine versus placebo. Here the CDR3 DNA reads TGTGCCAGCAGCAGTCTAGCTAGCGGGTCATACGAGCAGTACTTC. This codes for CASSSLASGSYEQYF. The full variable domain, its missing parts supplied by reference TRBV9 and TRBJ2-7, is DSGVTQTPKHLITATGQRVTLRCSPRSGDLSVYWYQQSLDQGLQFLIQYYNGEERAKGNILERFSAQQFPDLHSELNLSSLELGDSALYFCASSSLASGSYEQYFGPGTRLTVT.